Described below is a single T cell receptor beta chain sequence and its context. Its target is unknown. The sample is drawn from a study of cytomegalovirus exposure and HLA in healthy donors. Study results and caveats: The study reported that TCR beta sequences accurately predicted HLA-A and HLA-B alleles in most subjects. The authors considered a cluster of highly shared sequence variants likely to be a sequencing artifact. Most of the TCR beta V segments (in an earlier analysis) were productive either about 87% or about 30% of the time. A later analysis linked a missense variant in DCLRE1C to the trimming of TCR beta V and J genes.

Primers: 60 Vbeta forward and 13 Jbeta reverse. Only in-frame clones appear in the TCRdb table, and some are missing; sequencing was by immunoSEQ multiplex PCR. The repertoire holds tens of thousands of clones, with more than 75% as singletons. V lost 3 bases to trimming and J lost 1 base, with 9 bases between them. This CDR3 region has 14 residues. The V gene's germline CDR1 is SGHVS and CDR2 FQNEAQ. The TCR originated in a man between 18 and 29 years old in good health and CMV-seropositive. Input material: PBMCs. The chain recombines TRBV7-8 with TRBJ1-1, with a possible D match to TRBD1 (6 bases). CDR3 loop: CASSLVTGNTEAFF. For the CDR3, the DNA is TGTGCCAGCAGCTTGGTGACAGGGAACACTGAAGCTTTCTTT.